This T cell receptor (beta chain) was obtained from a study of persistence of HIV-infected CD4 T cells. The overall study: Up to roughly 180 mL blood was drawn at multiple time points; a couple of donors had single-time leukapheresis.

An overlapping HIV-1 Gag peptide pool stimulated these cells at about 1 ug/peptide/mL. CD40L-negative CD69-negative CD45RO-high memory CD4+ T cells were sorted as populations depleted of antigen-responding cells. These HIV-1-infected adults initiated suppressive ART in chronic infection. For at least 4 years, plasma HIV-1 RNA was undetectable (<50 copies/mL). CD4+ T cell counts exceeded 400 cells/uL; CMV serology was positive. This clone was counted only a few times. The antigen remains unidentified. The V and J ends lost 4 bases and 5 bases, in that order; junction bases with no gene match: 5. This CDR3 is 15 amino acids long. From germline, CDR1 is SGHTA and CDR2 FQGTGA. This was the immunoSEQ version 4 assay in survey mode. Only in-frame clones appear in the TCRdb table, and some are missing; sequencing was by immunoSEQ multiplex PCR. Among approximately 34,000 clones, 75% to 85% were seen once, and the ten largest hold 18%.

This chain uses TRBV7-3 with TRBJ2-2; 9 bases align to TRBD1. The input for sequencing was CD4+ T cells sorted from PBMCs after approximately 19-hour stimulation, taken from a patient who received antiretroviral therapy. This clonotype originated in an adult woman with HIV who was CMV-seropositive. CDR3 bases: TGTGCCAGCAGCTCCGGGACAGGGAGAACCGGGGAGCTGTTTTTT. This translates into CASSSGTGRTGELFF.